This TCR beta chain was captured in a study of blood T cell repertoires in COVID-19. On the study more broadly: Samples representing acute and convalescent COVID-19 were sourced from the United States, Italy and Spain.

Trimming pared 1 base from V and 3 bases from J, leaving 7 bases between. CDR1 is SQVTM and CDR2 is ANQGSEA in the germline V gene. The CDR3 runs to 13 residues. Some clones are missing from TCRdb's copy, which holds only in-frame ones; the method was immunoSEQ multiplex PCR. The sample lists over 300,000 clones; about 85% were seen once. Sequences were obtained from PBMCs or T cells enriched from blood (not recorded which). The sequence came from a woman aged 25 to 39 who had recovered from COVID-19. J is TRBJ1-3 and V is TRBV29-1; D call uncertain. CDR3 loop: CSVEAGGGNTIYF. CDR3 DNA: TGCAGCGTTGAAGCTGGCGGTGGAAACACCATATATTTT.